This is a list of T cell receptor beta chains from one sample in a study of blood T cells in healthy people across ages. TCRdb ran MiXCR on the 5' RACE reads and lists one entry per CDR3 protein. The table shows over 1,300,000 distinct CDR3 sequences, with around 59% occurring only once. Source material: blood. The receptors originated from a young man in good health. The CDR3 runs from the conserved cysteine through the conserved F or W. Fields, in order: J gene, D gene, V gene, clone size, CDR3 length, CDR3 protein, CDR3 DNA. D genes are given only for firm matches. The size entry is marked missing in some rows and otherwise reads once, few, many or a size class.

J gene: TRBJ1-2; D gene: -; V gene: TRBV25-1; clone size: -; CDR3 length: 14; CDR3 protein: CASSDTGLGIGYTF; CDR3 DNA: TGTGCCAGCAGTGACACAGGTCTCGGGATCGGCTACACCTTC
J gene: TRBJ2-7; D gene: TRBD1; V gene: TRBV7-9; clone size: few; CDR3 length: 14; CDR3 protein: CASSEDRGYAEQYF; CDR3 DNA: TGTGCCAGCAGCGAGGACAGGGGGTATGCCGAGCAGTACTTC
J gene: TRBJ2-2; D gene: TRBD2; V gene: TRBV12-3/TRBV12-4; clone size: -; CDR3 length: 18; CDR3 protein: CASSPLKTSGENTGELFF; CDR3 DNA: TGTGCCAGCAGCCCTCTTAAGACTAGCGGGGAGAACACCGGGGAGCTGTTTTTT
J gene: TRBJ2-7; D gene: -; V gene: TRBV5-1; clone size: -; CDR3 length: 15; CDR3 protein: CASSLVGLTRSEQYF; CDR3 DNA: TGCGCCAGCAGCTTGGTGGGATTGACTAGAAGCGAGCAGTACTTC
J gene: TRBJ1-5; D gene: -; V gene: TRBV5-6; clone size: -; CDR3 length: 14; CDR3 protein: CASSLTGTNQPQHF; CDR3 DNA: TGTGCCAGCAGCTTAACAGGGACCAATCAGCCCCAGCATTTT
J gene: TRBJ2-2; D gene: TRBD2; V gene: TRBV5-1; clone size: -; CDR3 length: 16; CDR3 protein: CASSLIAGANTGELFF; CDR3 DNA: TGCGCCAGCAGCTTGATCGCGGGAGCGAACACCGGGGAGCTGTTTTTT
J gene: TRBJ2-7; D gene: -; V gene: TRBV9; clone size: few; CDR3 length: 14; CDR3 protein: CASSVEGGAYEQYF; CDR3 DNA: TGTGCCAGCAGCGTGGAAGGAGGAGCCTACGAGCAGTACTTC
J gene: TRBJ2-3; D gene: -; V gene: TRBV6-5; clone size: -; CDR3 length: 13; CDR3 protein: CASSYVQGHTQYF; CDR3 DNA: TGTGCCAGCAGTTACGTCCAGGGCCACACGCAGTATTTT
J gene: TRBJ2-7; D gene: -; V gene: TRBV20-1; clone size: few; CDR3 length: 13; CDR3 protein: CSAGPGGGHEQYF; CDR3 DNA: TGCAGTGCTGGCCCAGGAGGGGGCCACGAGCAGTACTTC
J gene: TRBJ2-6; D gene: -; V gene: TRBV14; clone size: -; CDR3 length: 16; CDR3 protein: CASSQVLSIRANVLTF; CDR3 DNA: TGTGCCAGCAGCCAAGTACTCAGCATTCGTGCCAACGTCCTGACTTTC
J gene: TRBJ2-7; D gene: TRBD1; V gene: TRBV29-1; clone size: few; CDR3 length: 14; CDR3 protein: CSATPGQGGSEQYF; CDR3 DNA: TGCAGCGCAACCCCGGGACAGGGTGGAAGCGAGCAGTACTTC
J gene: TRBJ2-7; D gene: TRBD1; V gene: TRBV28; clone size: -; CDR3 length: 14; CDR3 protein: CASRTDRGDHEQYF; CDR3 DNA: TGTGCCAGCAGAACGGACAGGGGGGACCACGAGCAGTACTTC
J gene: TRBJ2-7; D gene: -; V gene: TRBV20-1; clone size: once; CDR3 length: 16; CDR3 protein: CSAKEAGHRGRYEQYF; CDR3 DNA: TGCAGTGCCAAAGAGGCGGGACACCGAGGACGGTACGAGCAGTACTTC
J gene: TRBJ2-7; D gene: -; V gene: TRBV29-1; clone size: few; CDR3 length: 14; CDR3 protein: CSVTGAGDLYEQYF; CDR3 DNA: TGCAGCGTTACGGGGGCGGGAGATTTATACGAGCAGTACTTC
J gene: TRBJ2-1; D gene: -; V gene: TRBV9; clone size: -; CDR3 length: 16; CDR3 protein: CASSVVEFSSYNEQFF; CDR3 DNA: TGTGCCAGCAGCGTAGTCGAGTTTAGCTCCTACAATGAGCAGTTCTTC
J gene: TRBJ1-1; D gene: -; V gene: TRBV29-1; clone size: -; CDR3 length: 13; CDR3 protein: CSAFLIGLFEAFF; CDR3 DNA: TGCAGCGCCTTTCTCATTGGGCTTTTCGAAGCTTTCTTT
J gene: TRBJ1-1; D gene: -; V gene: TRBV29-1; clone size: -; CDR3 length: 13; CDR3 protein: CSASGGMNTEAFF; CDR3 DNA: TGCAGCGCCTCCGGGGGCATGAACACTGAAGCTTTCTTT
J gene: TRBJ2-1; D gene: -; V gene: TRBV24-1; clone size: -; CDR3 length: 13; CDR3 protein: CATSDYGSNEQFF; CDR3 DNA: TGTGCCACCAGTGATTATGGGTCCAATGAGCAGTTCTTC
J gene: TRBJ2-1; D gene: -; V gene: TRBV6-5; clone size: -; CDR3 length: 14; CDR3 protein: CASQQGRTYNEQFF; CDR3 DNA: TGTGCCAGCCAACAGGGGAGGACCTACAATGAGCAGTTCTTC
J gene: TRBJ2-2; D gene: -; V gene: TRBV7-9; clone size: -; CDR3 length: 15; CDR3 protein: CASSLRGVLTGELFF; CDR3 DNA: TGTGCCAGCAGCCTCAGGGGGGTCCTCACCGGGGAGCTGTTTTTT
J gene: TRBJ1-4; D gene: -; V gene: TRBV29-1; clone size: -; CDR3 length: 16; CDR3 protein: CSVEIVGETPNEKLFF; CDR3 DNA: TGCAGCGTTGAAATTGTGGGGGAGACGCCTAATGAAAAACTGTTTTTT
J gene: TRBJ2-7; D gene: -; V gene: TRBV5-1; clone size: few; CDR3 length: 14; CDR3 protein: CASSQEGARYEQYF; CDR3 DNA: TGCGCCAGCAGTCAAGAGGGCGCCCGCTACGAGCAGTACTTC
J gene: TRBJ2-1; D gene: -; V gene: TRBV29-1; clone size: -; CDR3 length: 11; CDR3 protein: CSVDFRNEQFF; CDR3 DNA: TGCAGCGTTGATTTCCGAAATGAGCAGTTCTTC
J gene: TRBJ1-4; D gene: -; V gene: TRBV2; clone size: few; CDR3 length: 15; CDR3 protein: CASSTGEGGHEKLFF; CDR3 DNA: TGTGCCAGCAGTACCGGGGAGGGAGGACATGAAAAACTGTTTTTT
J gene: TRBJ1-2; D gene: -; V gene: TRBV5-1; clone size: -; CDR3 length: 16; CDR3 protein: CASSFTGTERFYGYTF; CDR3 DNA: TGCGCCAGCAGCTTTACCGGGACGGAGAGATTCTATGGCTACACCTTC
J gene: TRBJ2-5; D gene: -; V gene: TRBV25-1; clone size: few; CDR3 length: 15; CDR3 protein: CASSDLPIWQETQYF; CDR3 DNA: TGTGCCAGCAGTGACCTCCCCATATGGCAAGAGACCCAGTACTTC
J gene: TRBJ1-4; D gene: TRBD1; V gene: TRBV5-5; clone size: once; CDR3 length: 13; CDR3 protein: CASSPTGIEKLFF; CDR3 DNA: TGTGCCAGCAGCCCGACAGGGATTGAAAAACTGTTTTTT
J gene: TRBJ1-1; D gene: -; V gene: TRBV4-1; clone size: -; CDR3 length: 13; CDR3 protein: CASSQRAGTEAFF; CDR3 DNA: TGCGCCAGCAGCCAAAGGGCGGGCACTGAAGCTTTCTTT
J gene: TRBJ2-5; D gene: -; V gene: TRBV21-1; clone size: -; CDR3 length: 17; CDR3 protein: CASSKIHPGGTYNEQYF; CDR3 DNA: TGTGCCAGCAGCAAAATCCACCCTGGGGGGACCTACAATGAGCAGTACTTC
J gene: TRBJ2-7; D gene: -; V gene: TRBV27; clone size: -; CDR3 length: 13; CDR3 protein: CASGKITGYEQYF; CDR3 DNA: TGTGCCAGCGGGAAGATAACAGGGTACGAGCAGTACTTC
J gene: TRBJ2-1; D gene: -; V gene: TRBV18; clone size: once; CDR3 length: 14; CDR3 protein: CASSTRETNNEQFF; CDR3 DNA: TGTGCCAGCTCAACGCGAGAGACGAACAATGAGCAGTTCTTC
J gene: TRBJ2-5; D gene: -; V gene: TRBV10-3; clone size: -; CDR3 length: 14; CDR3 protein: CAISERVLGETQYF; CDR3 DNA: TGTGCCATCAGTGAGAGGGTCCTGGGGGAGACCCAGTACTTC
J gene: TRBJ2-5; D gene: TRBD2; V gene: TRBV10-3; clone size: -; CDR3 length: 15; CDR3 protein: CAIKSSGSFGETQYF; CDR3 DNA: TGTGCCATCAAGAGTAGCGGGAGTTTTGGAGAGACCCAGTACTTC
J gene: TRBJ1-4; D gene: -; V gene: TRBV2; clone size: -; CDR3 length: 12; CDR3 protein: CASSGRDEKLFF; CDR3 DNA: TGTGCCAGCAGTGGACGGGATGAAAAACTGTTTTTT
J gene: TRBJ2-5; D gene: -; V gene: TRBV27; clone size: -; CDR3 length: 12; CDR3 protein: CASSPGTETQYF; CDR3 DNA: TGTGCCAGCAGTCCAGGGACCGAGACCCAGTACTTC
J gene: TRBJ2-3; D gene: -; V gene: TRBV29-1; clone size: -; CDR3 length: 13; CDR3 protein: CSVQQGLGDTQYF; CDR3 DNA: TGCAGCGTTCAACAGGGACTTGGGGATACGCAGTATTTT